This T cell receptor beta chain was found in a study of CD8 T cells in Susac syndrome (dated by TCRdb to the late 2010s). For the study in its entirety: Among the sequenced Susac syndrome patients, 5 or 6 had clinically active disease and roughly 8 were in clinical remission. At blood withdrawal, Susac syndrome patients were therapy-naive, treated with corticosteroids (with IVIg additionally given to some), or treated with IVIg alone. Repertoire sequencing was used to test whether CD8+ T cell activation and differentiation in Susac syndrome was antigen driven.

The study at large found these results: No clonal expansion was detected in the CD4+ T cell repertoire of Susac syndrome patients. The number of individuals in the TCR sequencing and HLA analysis was recognized as being relatively small.

Sequences KGHSH (CDR1) and LQKENI (CDR2) are obtained from the germline V gene. CDR3 length: 14 amino acids, cysteine to phenylalanine. The DNA shown is the 42-base CDR3, in frame from base 1. V is clipped by 3 bases and J by 5 bases, and the sequence between their germline boundaries is 13 bases long. RNA was extracted using the RNeasy kit, and about 0.5 to 1 ug of the RNA was reverse transcribed with random hexamers. TCR beta CDR3 regions were amplified with the immunoSEQ multiplex PCR assay covering 54 Vbeta and 13 Jbeta segments. To correct PCR amplification bias, a synthetic template baseline was used for both primer optimization and computational correction. The source study handled its data this way. Reads were annotated to V, D and J genes according to IMGT and were analyzed with immunoSEQ Analyzer, with only productive sequences retained. Clonality was computed as one minus Shannon entropy normalized by log2 of the number of productive unique sequences. Public and private clones were assessed among the 100 most prevalent clones of each patient and control. Clones were defined as Susac-specific when absent from the healthy and MS cohorts, from about 1,100 published viral clones and from other ImmuneACCESS disease sequences. Through fastp at Q25 and MiXCR, TCRdb rebuilt clones from the public reads, retaining in-frame beta chains. All rows with the same CDR3 protein become a single entry with the most common DNA and genes. The V and J calls reflect TCRdb's pipeline rather than the authors' work. The sample table lists over 100,000 distinct CDR3 sequences, 96% of them with a count of one. Together, the top ten hold less than 0.15% of the sample.

In the case of this clonotype: Its antigen is unknown. There are no base qualities to consult, and no much larger clone falls within one base.

Peripheral blood CD8+ and CD4+ T cells from healthy donors, Susac syndrome patients and multiple sclerosis patients were profiled by high-throughput TCR beta sequencing. The Susac syndrome patients fulfilled recently defined diagnostic criteria for definite or probable disease. Bulk CD8+ and CD4+ T cells were purified by magnetic negative isolation, whereas CD8+ TEMRA cells were enriched by FACS. Blood was drawn into EDTA tubes, processed within 24 hours, and PBMCs were isolated by density gradient centrifugation. PBMCs intended for TCR sequencing were cryopreserved in liquid nitrogen and thawed later in a water bath at 37 degrees C. A purity of at least 90% was achieved for sorted or isolated CD4+, CD8+ and CD8+ TEMRA cells.

This clonotype originated in a human donor with Susac syndrome. Recombination connected TRBV18 to TRBJ1-1; possibly the D gene is TRBD1, per 6 matching bases. Sequencing was carried out using CD4+ T cells from PBMCs. The DNA sequence is given as TGTGCCAGCTCACCCGACGGGGGGCGAACTGAAGCTTTCTTT. Protein translation: CASSPDGGRTEAFF.